This entry is about one T cell receptor beta chain. Its matching antigen is unknown. This entry belongs to a study of OX40 agonist ivuxolimab in advanced cancers. About the study: One patient with hepatocellular carcinoma and two with cutaneous melanoma, three in all, had partial responses.

Study-wide points: The study found among the lowest clonal expansion in partial responders at 0.1-3.0 mg/kg. No antigen was identified for the clonally expanded peripheral T cells.

Germline V gene lookup returns CDR1 SGHAT and CDR2 FQNNGV. The length of the CDR3 is 12 residues. V lost 6 bases, J lost 3 bases, and 8 bases lay in between. The assay was immunoSEQ multiplex PCR, and TCRdb's table has in-frame clones only and misses some. Among roughly 75,000 clones, roughly nine tenths were seen once, and the ten largest hold about 6.5%. The receptor was derived from an adult with an advanced solid tumor such as melanoma, head and neck, liver or kidney cancer. The sequences come from CD4+ or CD8+ T cells sorted from blood, collected in a trial of the OX40 agonist ivuxolimab. The chain links TRBV11-2 to TRBJ1-1; D not certain. The CDR3 region has the DNA TGTGCCAGCAGGCCCCACTACACTGAAGCTTTCTTT. It specifies CASRPHYTEAFF.